This T cell receptor beta chain was sequenced during a study of blood T cell repertoires in COVID-19. Study in general: COVID-19 samples collected from the United States, Italy and Spain covered acute and convalescent phases.

Regarding this clone: Other DNA sequences of this sample code for an identical CDR3.

V gave up 7 bases and J gave up 0 bases, with 14 bases separating them. From germline, CDR1 is LNHDA and CDR2 SQIVND (reference sequence). The CDR3 runs to 15 residues. Authors' methods: For nucleated cells, counts were estimated from reference gene primer amplification. Sequencing was performed with immunoSEQ multiplex PCR; in TCRdb, only in-frame clones are kept and a portion is missing. V, J and clone size reflect that table, while D and trimming were determined from the DNA. The sample records some 150,000 clones, more than 80% being singletons. The sequencing input was peripheral blood. This rearrangement joins TRBV19 to TRBJ2-3, with D tentatively TRBD2 (6 bases). This sequence originates from a woman aged 60 to 75 with active COVID-19. In DNA form, the CDR3 reads TGTGCCAGTACAAGGGGTAGCGGTAGCACAGATACGCAGTATTTT. This encodes CASTRGSGSTDTQYF.